Below are 21 T cell receptor beta chains sequenced from a single sample in a study of T cells in Graves' hyperthyroidism and ophthalmopathy. Template material for amplifying TCR beta CDR3 regions consisted of RNA transcripts. The study used the HTBI primer set for a first-round RT-PCR of the TCR CDR3. TCRdb re-called the multiplex PCR reads through MiXCR, storing one row per CDR3 protein. The sample yields some 490,000 distinct CDR3 sequences, more than 15% seen once. Sequencing was performed on blood. Receptors were obtained from a woman in her 30s with Graves' ophthalmopathy.

This clonotype was observed many times. The chain is built from TRBV3-1 and TRBJ2-3; D ambiguous. V was cut by 0 bases and J by 6 bases, with 7 bases left in between. The CDR3 sequence is 13 residues long. Germline CDR1 is LGHDT and CDR2 is YNNKEL (reference sequence). CDR3 DNA sequence: TGTGCCAGCAGCCAAGAGGCCTCCGATACGCAGTATTTT. It translates to CASSQEASDTQYF.

This clonotype was seen ten or more times. This chain links TRBV20-1 with TRBJ1-2; 7 bases fit TRBD1. Germline V gene lookup returns CDR1 DFQATT and CDR2 SNEGSKA (reference sequence). There are 18 residues in the CDR3. J was trimmed by 3 bases and V by 1 base; bases with no gene match: 17. The CDR3 reads CSARGPRGGGPSDYGYTF. In DNA, the CDR3 is TGCAGTGCTAGAGGCCCTCGGGGAGGGGGCCCATCCGACTATGGCTACACCTTC.

The chain joins TRBV7-3 to TRBJ2-2, with D perhaps given as TRBD1 or TRBD2 (5 bases each). V lost 5 bases to trimming and J lost 6 bases, with 13 bases between them. The CDR3 extends over 14 amino acids. Germline CDR1 SGHTA, CDR2 FQGTGA. This CDR3 reads CASSPNRGPGELFF. DNA of the CDR3: TGTGCCAGCAGCCCTAATAGGGGACCCGGGGAGCTGTTTTTT. Drawing the rest from reference TRBV7-3 and TRBJ2-2, the complete variable domain is GAGVSQTPSNKVTEKGKYVELRCDPISGHTALYWYRQSLGQGPEFLIYFQGTGAADDSGLPNDRFFAVRPEGSVSTLKIQRTERGDSAVYLCASSPNRGPGELFFGEGSRLTVL.

V gene TRBV19 combines with J gene TRBJ2-1; TRBD1 agrees at 9 bases. V lost 5 bases to trimming and J lost 10 bases; unmatched junction nucleotides: 9. This CDR3 contains 14 residues. CDR1 LNHDA and CDR2 SQIVND come from the germline V gene (reference sequence). The CDR3 DNA follows: TGTGCCAGTAGTCCCAGGGACAGGGCAAGGGAGCAGTTCTTC. Translation: CASSPRDRAREQFF.

The chain uses TRBV28 and TRBJ2-7; TRBD1 aligns across 9 bases. CDR1 is MDHEN, CDR2 SYDVKM, per germline. With V trimmed by 6 bases and J by 7 bases, 16 bases remained unmatched. The CDR3 covers 16 residues. CDR3 DNA: TGTGCCAGCAGCTTGGTCCTCGTACAGGGGGCGCGGGAGCAGTACTTC. Its translation is CASSLVLVQGAREQYF. Together with reference TRBV28 and TRBJ2-7, the CDR3 gives the full variable domain: DVKVTQSSRYLVKRTGEKVFLECVQDMDHENMFWYRQDPGLGLRLIYFSYDVKMKEKGDIPEGYSVSREKKERFSLILESASTNQTSMYLCASSLVLVQGAREQYFGPGTRLTVT.

The table lists this clonotype with many counts. The genes are TRBV19 and TRBJ1-5; D call uncertain. V dropped 3 bases and J dropped 3 bases, with 12 bases sitting between them. CDR3 size: 15 residues. In germline, CDR1 is LNHDA, CDR2 SQIVND (reference sequence). The CDR3 loop reads CASSIRGQHNQPQHF. The CDR3 DNA reads as TGTGCCAGTAGTATTCGTGGGCAGCACAATCAGCCCCAGCATTTT.

This clonotype was found a few times. One base away lies a much larger clone, so this may be a sequencing read error. This sequence joins TRBV30 and TRBJ1-1; maybe TRBD1 (6 bases). The CDR3 has 12 amino acids. Germline V gives CDR1 GTSNPN, CDR2 SVGIG (reference sequence). The CDR3 sequence is CTTRGVNTEAFF. The CDR3 coding sequence is TGTACCACCAGGGGAGTGAACACTGAAGCTTTCTTT.

The sample holds a few counts of this clonotype. This chain uses TRBV4-1 with TRBJ1-6; 9 nucleotides match TRBD1. Germline-derived CDR1 and CDR2 are MGHRA and YSYEKL. This CDR3 has 16 amino acids. V shed 3 bases, J shed 10 bases, and the junction held 10 bases outside the gene matches. Written as DNA, the CDR3 is TGCGCCAGCAGCCAGCCCACAGGGGGCTTAGGATCACCCCTCCACTTT. It yields the protein CASSQPTGGLGSPLHF.

This clonotype was recorded at least ten times. The V call is TRBV20-1, the J call TRBJ2-1; TRBD2 agrees at 12 bases. Unmatched junction bases numbered 12, after V lost 5 bases and J lost 7 bases. Looked up from germline, CDR1 is DFQATT and CDR2 is SNEGSKA (reference sequence). The CDR3 totals 16 residues. CDR3 protein: CSAYAISGTSGNEQFF. The CDR3 DNA is TGCAGTGCTTACGCTATCTCCGGGACTAGCGGGAATGAGCAGTTCTTC.

In its sample, this clonotype was seen many times. The J gene is TRBJ2-1, the V gene TRBV12-3 or TRBV12-4; D is possibly TRBD2 (6 bases). This CDR3 region has 11 residues. Trimming removed 6 bases from V and 9 bases from J, with 9 bases in between. CDR3 DNA sequence: TGTGCCAGCAGCTCGGAGGGTGAGCAGTTCTTC. Translating it yields CASSSEGEQFF.

The rearrangement uses TRBV5-4 and TRBJ1-2; D uncertain. CDR3 length equals 13 residues. Per the germline V gene, CDR1 is SGHNT and CDR2 is YYREEE (reference sequence). V lost 2 bases, J lost 2 bases, and 7 bases lay in between. CDR3 DNA: TGTGCCAGCAGCTTAGGAGAAAACTATGGCTACACCTTC. Its translation is CASSLGENYGYTF.

This clonotype has more than one count but fewer than ten. The genes are TRBV27 and TRBJ2-1; 12 nucleotides agree with TRBD2. Germline V gene data show CDR1 as MNHEY and CDR2 as SMNVEV (reference sequence). The CDR3 totals 16 residues. Trimming removed 4 bases from V and 8 bases from J; junction bases left unmatched: 9. For the CDR3, the DNA is TGTGCCAGCAGTTCCCAGACTAGCGGGAGATCGCATGAGCAGTTCTTC. Amino acid sequence: CASSSQTSGRSHEQFF.

This clonotype was counted many times. CDR3 nucleotides: TGTGCCAGCAGCTTGCTTCCGGGGGGCTCTTACAATGAGCAGTTCTTC. As protein: CASSLLPGGSYNEQFF. The V and J genes are TRBV11-2 and TRBJ2-1; a possible D gene is TRBD2 (7 bases). Trimming pared 3 bases from V and 4 bases from J, leaving 16 bases between. The CDR3 contains 16 residues. CDR1 is SGHAT and CDR2 is FQNNGV in the germline V gene.

This clonotype came up a few times. The chain carries TRBV18 and TRBJ2-7; 7 positions agree with TRBD1. The V segment lost 5 bases and the J segment 3 bases; nucleotides outside the gene matches: 4. The CDR3 sequence is 13 residues long. Germline values: CDR1 KGHSH, CDR2 LQKENI. The CDR3 DNA reads TGTGCCAGCTCAATAACAGGGGTCTACGAGCAGTACTTC. Amino acids: CASSITGVYEQYF.

There are a few counts of this clonotype. This chain uses TRBV20-1 with TRBJ2-1; 13 bases map to TRBD2. The CDR3 loop spans 19 amino acids. Germline V lookup: CDR1 DFQATT, CDR2 SNEGSKA (reference sequence). The ends lost 6 bases at V and 0 bases at J; junction bases unmatched: 14. CDR3 in DNA: TGCAGTGCCCCCTTGTCCGGACTAGCGGGGGACAGCTCCTACAATGAGCAGTTCTTC. This translates into CSAPLSGLAGDSSYNEQFF.

This clonotype has at least ten counts. This chain uses TRBV6-5 with TRBJ1-1; D ambiguous. The V gene lost 0 bases and the J gene lost 1 base, with 9 bases spanning the gap. Germline V lookup: CDR1 MNHEY, CDR2 SVGAGI. The CDR3 is 15 amino acids. In DNA, the CDR3 is TGTGCCAGCAGTTACTCGAACGGCCCGAACACTGAAGCTTTCTTT. Translating gives CASSYSNGPNTEAFF.

This clonotype was seen ten or more times. The chain employs TRBV27 and TRBJ2-3; D perhaps matches TRBD1 (5 bases). The CDR3 length is 14 residues. The V gene's germline CDR1 is MNHEY and CDR2 SMNVEV (reference sequence). The V end was cut by 5 bases, the J end by 7 bases, with 16 bases between. The CDR3: CASSITLHRNTQYF. DNA of the CDR3: TGTGCCAGCAGTATAACCCTCCACAGGAATACGCAGTATTTT.

This clonotype was recorded a few times. This chain uses TRBV6-2 or TRBV6-3 with TRBJ2-1; 9 bases are a match to TRBD1. Trimming at V came to 9 bases and at J to 2 bases, leaving 8 bases not matched to a gene. The CDR3 is 15 amino acids. Germline CDR1 and CDR2: MNHEY and SVGEGT. The CDR3 here is CASRPGTGTYNEQFF. CDR3 in DNA: TGTGCCAGTCGCCCCGGGACAGGGACCTACAATGAGCAGTTCTTC.

This clonotype was detected a few times. This sequence joins TRBV18 and TRBJ1-2, with D possibly being TRBD1 (5 bases). CDR3 length equals 18 residues. Germline loops: CDR1 KGHSH, CDR2 LQKENI. Trimming removed 2 bases at V and 0 bases at J, with 19 bases between. The CDR3 region is CASSPTKKNRGPNYGYTF. As DNA, the CDR3 is TGTGCCAGCTCACCAACAAAAAAAAACCGGGGACCTAACTATGGCTACACCTTC.

The V call is TRBV6-2 or TRBV6-3, the J call TRBJ2-3; D not resolved. Between the trimmed V and J ends, which lost 2 bases and 2 bases, there was a span of 5 bases. This CDR3 region has 13 residues. In germline, CDR1 is MNHEY, CDR2 SVGEGT. The CDR3 is CASSYQDTDTQYF. The CDR3 region has the DNA TGTGCCAGCAGTTACCAGGACACAGATACGCAGTATTTT.

V gene TRBV27 combines with J gene TRBJ1-1; D is possibly TRBD1 (5 bases). Trimming shortened V by 2 bases and J by 5 bases, and 12 bases separated the two germline ends. Germline CDR1 is MNHEY and CDR2 is SMNVEV (reference sequence). This CDR3 spans 14 amino acids. CDR3 nucleotide sequence: TGTGCCAGCAGTTTACTGGGGGTAGTGACTGAAGCTTTCTTT. This gives the protein CASSLLGVVTEAFF.